A selection of T cell receptor beta chains follows, all from one sample in a study of T cells after somatic rescue of genetic block. Profiling relied on immunoSEQ multiplex PCR, and the TCRdb table lists in-frame clones only, not all of them. The table shows approximately 110,000 clones, with 80% to 95% occurring only once. Sequenced sample: peripheral blood mononuclear cells (PBMCs). The origin of the receptors is a woman under 30. Both conserved end residues are part of each CDR3. D genes are given only for firm matches. Rows may omit the clone size; those that give it use once, few, many or a size class.

>NA|NA|TRBV27|TRBJ1-1
TGTGCCAGCAGTCGAGGGGGGCGTAGTTATCAGGGTGAAGCTTTCTTT
CASSRGGRSYQGEAFF
>NA|few|TRBV29-1|TRBJ1-2
TGCAGCGTTGGAATAAGGGAGTATGGCTACACCTTC
CSVGIREYGYTF
>NA|NA|TRBV5-1|TRBJ2-5
TGCGCCAGCAGCTTGGAGCGACAGGGAGGAGAGACCCAGTACTTC
CASSLERQGGETQYF
>NA|NA|TRBV7-9|TRBJ1-1
TGTGCCAGCAGCCCTACCACTGAAGCTTTCTTT
CASSPTTEAFF
>NA|NA|TRBV28|TRBJ1-3
TGTGCCACCTACAACCAGGGGCTCCCTCCAGGAAACACCATATATTTT
CATYNQGLPPGNTIYF
>TRBD1|NA|TRBV6-9|TRBJ1-6
TGTGCCAGCAGTTATTCGGGGGACAGGGGGAACTCACCCCTCCACTTT
CASSYSGDRGNSPLHF
>NA|NA|TRBV5-1|TRBJ2-1
TGCGCCAGCAGCTTAGGACACTCTAGCTCCTACAATGAGCAGTTCTTC
CASSLGHSSSYNEQFF
>NA|NA|TRBV27|TRBJ2-7
TGTGCCAGCAGGGGGGCCTCTCGAGCCGAAGACGAGCAGTACTTC
CASRGASRAEDEQYF
>NA|NA|TRBV19|TRBJ2-7
TGTGCCAGTAGTGCGGACAGCGGCTACGAGCAGTACTTC
CASSADSGYEQYF
>NA|NA|TRBV30|TRBJ2-1
TGTGCCTGGAGTTCGGAGGGGCAGTCCTACAATGAGCAGTTCTTC
CAWSSEGQSYNEQFF
>NA|NA|TRBV6-5|TRBJ1-1
TGTGCCAGCAGCCAACCCGCGTACGGGAACACTGAAGCTTTCTTT
CASSQPAYGNTEAFF
>TRBD2|once|TRBV27|TRBJ2-5
TGTGCCAGCAGTCCCTCAGGACTAGGTTCAGAGACCCAGTACTTC
CASSPSGLGSETQYF
>TRBD1|NA|TRBV7-9|TRBJ1-3
TGTGCCAGCAGCCCACAGGGGGCCTTGAGGGGAAACACCATATATTTT
CASSPQGALRGNTIYF
>TRBD1|NA|TRBV7-6|TRBJ1-4
TGTGCCAGCAGCCCAGGACAGGGGTCTGAGAAACTGTTTTTT
CASSPGQGSEKLFF
>NA|NA|TRBV30|TRBJ1-2
TGTGCCTGGAGTGTAGGTCCTCGGGATGGCTACACCTTC
CAWSVGPRDGYTF
>NA|NA|TRBV28|TRBJ2-7
TGTGCCAGCAGAATCGACACCTCCTACGAGCAGTACTTC
CASRIDTSYEQYF
>NA|NA|TRBV30|TRBJ1-5
TGTGCCTGGAGCGGGACGGGGATGGGAGCCCAGCATTTT
CAWSGTGMGAQHF
>NA|NA|TRBV27|TRBJ2-3
TGTGCCAGCAACTCGCGGGGGCGCACAGATACGCAGTATTTT
CASNSRGRTDTQYF
>NA|NA|TRBV5-4|TRBJ1-1
TGTGCCAGCAGCCCTCCGGGGGGCACTGAAGCTTTCTTT
CASSPPGGTEAFF
>TRBD1|NA|TRBV7-9|TRBJ1-6
TGTGCCAGCAGCTCGACAGGGGGCCCAAATTCACCCCTCCACTTT
CASSSTGGPNSPLHF
>NA|NA|TRBV4-2|TRBJ1-1
TGTGCCAGCAGCCAAGAGGGCATGAACACTGAAGCTTTCTTT
CASSQEGMNTEAFF
>NA|once|TRBV7-3|TRBJ2-1
TGTGCCAGCAGCTTAACTTCCCAGGGTACGAGGAATGAGCAGTTCTTC
CASSLTSQGTRNEQFF
>NA|NA|TRBV6-1|TRBJ1-1
TGTGCCAGCCTACAGGGTTGGAACACTGAAGCTTTCTTT
CASLQGWNTEAFF
>TRBD2|NA|TRBV9|TRBJ2-1
TGTGCCAGCAGCCAGAATCTAGCGGCCCCCTACAATGAGCAGTTCTTC
CASSQNLAAPYNEQFF
>NA|NA|TRBV9|TRBJ1-4
TGTGCCAGCCAGGGAGCCGGCGAAAAACTGTTTTTT
CASQGAGEKLFF
>NA|NA|TRBV28|TRBJ1-2
TGTGCCAGCAGTCCCGGACACATATTTAATGGCTACACCTTC
CASSPGHIFNGYTF
>NA|NA|TRBV19|TRBJ2-5
TGTGCCAGTAGGTCTGGCCAAGTCCAAGAGACCCAGTACTTC
CASRSGQVQETQYF
>NA|NA|TRBV4-2|TRBJ2-3
TGTGCCAGCAGCCGGACTGTTAGCACAGATACGCAGTATTTT
CASSRTVSTDTQYF
>NA|NA|TRBV5-5|TRBJ1-5
TGTGCCAGCAGCTTGGGACAGGCGTATCAGCCCCAGCATTTT
CASSLGQAYQPQHF
>NA|NA|TRBV6-5|TRBJ1-5
TGTGCCAGCAGTTACTCTGGAGGTGCTAGCAATCAGCCCCAGCATTTT
CASSYSGGASNQPQHF
>TRBD1|NA|TRBV27|TRBJ1-2
TGTGCCAGCAGTTTATCTTGGACAGGGGATTATGGCTACACCTTC
CASSLSWTGDYGYTF
>TRBD2|NA|TRBV19|TRBJ2-3
TGTGCCAGTAGTGGGACTAGAAGGGGGACAGATACGCAGTATTTT
CASSGTRRGTDTQYF
>NA|NA|TRBV2|TRBJ2-7
TGTGCCAGCAGTGAAGCAGCCATTGAGCAGTACTTC
CASSEAAIEQYF